This TCR beta chain is drawn from a study of CD8+ T cells in alopecia areata. Study summary: Each day, treated patients took oral tofacitinib twice, at 5 to 10 mg per dose. Once tofacitinib had been taken for 6 to 18 months, 6 months off drug followed.

Sequencing templates came from extracted RNA that was reverse transcribed into cDNA. The protocol was immunoSEQ multiplex PCR, while the TCRdb copy is restricted to in-frame clones and leaves out a portion. Among about 200,000 clones listed, around two fifths were seen once. For this clone: Its antigen is unidentified.

Study-wide results and limits: One nonresponder leaves baseline CD8+ expansion's link to response uncertain. On tofacitinib, scalp and blood still held many of the expanded lesional clones.

As for treatment: oral pan-JAK inhibitor, 5-10 mg twice daily. The sequence was obtained from a human donor with alopecia areata. The material was CD4+ T cells sorted from blood, obtained between weeks 30 and 35, from a patient treated with tofacitinib.

This CDR3 reads CASSRYGGPNTGELFF. In nucleotides, the CDR3 is TGTGCCAGCAGCCGATATGGAGGACCGAACACCGGGGAGCTGTTTTTT. This rearrangement joins TRBV7-9 to TRBJ2-2; D may be TRBD2 (5 bases). CDR1 and CDR2 from the germline V gene are SEHNR and FQNEAQ (reference sequence). The CDR3 runs to 16 residues. The V gene lost 5 bases and the J gene lost 0 bases, with 13 bases spanning the gap. The whole variable domain, remainder taken from reference TRBV7-9 and TRBJ2-2, is DTGVSQNPRHKITKRGQNVTFRCDPISEHNRLYWYRQTLGQGPEFLTYFQNEAQLEKSRLLSDRFSAERPKGSFSTLEIQRTEQGDSAMYLCASSRYGGPNTGELFFGEGSRLTVL.